These T cell receptor beta chains were read from a single sample in a study of shared clonotypes between healthy human individuals. Sequenced by immunoSEQ multiplex PCR; TCRdb stores in-frame clones only, minus some. The sample carries 2 million to 2.5 million clones, about 92% recorded once. The sequenced sample consisted of naive CD8+ T cells from PBMCs. The receptors were sampled from a man aged 18-30 years in good health. Some clones in this sample may be carry-over from other donors' samples. Both conserved end residues are trimmed from each CDR3. The D gene is left open where the match is weak.

>NA|TRBV7-6
ASTLGGGPNNEQF
>NA|TRBV4-1
ASSQGPRNTEAF
>NA|TRBV7-3
ASSPGGDSYEQY
>TRBD1|TRBV9
ASSAGQGTDTQY
>TRBD2|TRBV15
ATSRDNRGSPGNEQF
>NA|TRBV27
ASSLSIIGNQPQH
>NA|TRBV11-2
ASSLLRVNEQF
>TRBD2|TRBV27
ASSLQKREPGEDTQY
>NA|TRBV5-6
ASSVGDTSYEQY
>NA|TRBV6-6
ASIDDSSYNEQF
>NA|TRBV9
ASSGPSGLYNEKLF
>NA|TRBV6-1
ASSDGMYTDQGIQY
>NA|TRBV2
ASAAYEQY
>NA|TRBV9
ASSLSGTALDTQY
>NA|TRBV5-1
ASSAHLSGDPYEQY
>TRBD2|TRBV29-1
SVTSGRNTGELF
>NA|TRBV6-1
ASSEWLAGELF
>NA|TRBV28
ASSFDEKLF
>NA|TRBV19
ASSIDLEGWQY
>TRBD1|TRBV7-9
ASSPGTALYEQY
>TRBD1|TRBV9
ASSPIIGGRSGYT
>NA|TRBV19
ASRDGYYEQY
>NA|TRBV2
ASSDLSGQPQH